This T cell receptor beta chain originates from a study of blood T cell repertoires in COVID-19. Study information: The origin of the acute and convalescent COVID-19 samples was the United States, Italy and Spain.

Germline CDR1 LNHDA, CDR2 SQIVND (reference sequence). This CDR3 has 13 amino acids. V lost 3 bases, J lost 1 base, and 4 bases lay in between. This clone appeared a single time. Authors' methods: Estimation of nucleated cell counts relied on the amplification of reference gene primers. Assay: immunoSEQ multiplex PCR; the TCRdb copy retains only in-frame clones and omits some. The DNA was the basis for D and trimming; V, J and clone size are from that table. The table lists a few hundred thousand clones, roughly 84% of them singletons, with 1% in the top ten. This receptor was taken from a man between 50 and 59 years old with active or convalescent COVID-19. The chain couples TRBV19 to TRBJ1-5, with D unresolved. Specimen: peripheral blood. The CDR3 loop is CASSMESNQPQHF. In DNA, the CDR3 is TGTGCCAGTAGTATGGAGAGCAATCAGCCCCAGCATTTT.